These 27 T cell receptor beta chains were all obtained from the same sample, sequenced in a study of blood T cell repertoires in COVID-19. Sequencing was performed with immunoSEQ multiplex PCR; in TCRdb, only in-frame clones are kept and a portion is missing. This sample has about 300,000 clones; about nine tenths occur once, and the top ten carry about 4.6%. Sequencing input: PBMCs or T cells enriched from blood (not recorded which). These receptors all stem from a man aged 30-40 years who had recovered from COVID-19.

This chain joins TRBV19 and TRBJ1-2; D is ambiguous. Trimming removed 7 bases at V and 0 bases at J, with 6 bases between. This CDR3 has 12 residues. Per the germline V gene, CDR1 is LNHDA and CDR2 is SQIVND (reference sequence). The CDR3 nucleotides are TGTGCCAGTACAGGTTCTAACTATGGCTACACCTTC. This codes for CASTGSNYGYTF.

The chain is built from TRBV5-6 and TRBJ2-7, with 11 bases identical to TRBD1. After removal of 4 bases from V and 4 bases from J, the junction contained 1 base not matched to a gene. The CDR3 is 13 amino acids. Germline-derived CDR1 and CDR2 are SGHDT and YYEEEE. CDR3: CASSRDRGYEQYF. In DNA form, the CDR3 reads TGTGCCAGCAGCCGGGACAGGGGGTACGAGCAGTACTTC.

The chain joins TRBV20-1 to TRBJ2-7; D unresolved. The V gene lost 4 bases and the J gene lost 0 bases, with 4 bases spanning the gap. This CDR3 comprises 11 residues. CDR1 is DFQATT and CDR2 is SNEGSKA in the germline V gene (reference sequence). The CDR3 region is CSATSSYEQYF. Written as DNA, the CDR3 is TGCAGTGCTACTTCCTCCTACGAGCAGTACTTC.

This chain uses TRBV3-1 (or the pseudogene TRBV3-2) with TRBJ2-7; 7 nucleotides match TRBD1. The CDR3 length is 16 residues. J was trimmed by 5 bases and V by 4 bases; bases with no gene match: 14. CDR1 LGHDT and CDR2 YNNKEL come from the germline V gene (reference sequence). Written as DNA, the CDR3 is TGTGCCAGCAGCCCGATGCGGACAGGCTTTGTGAACGAGCAGTACTTC. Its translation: CASSPMRTGFVNEQYF.

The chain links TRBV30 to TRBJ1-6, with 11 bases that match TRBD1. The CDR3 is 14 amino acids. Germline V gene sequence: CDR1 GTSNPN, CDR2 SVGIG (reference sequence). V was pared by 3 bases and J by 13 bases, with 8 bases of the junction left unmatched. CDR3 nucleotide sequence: TGTGCCTGGAGAGGGACAGGGGGAATATTGCCCCTCCACTTT. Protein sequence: CAWRGTGGILPLHF.

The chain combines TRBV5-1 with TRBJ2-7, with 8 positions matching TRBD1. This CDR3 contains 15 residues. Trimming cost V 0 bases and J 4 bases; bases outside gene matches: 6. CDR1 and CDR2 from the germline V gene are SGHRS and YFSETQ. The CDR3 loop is CASSLVAGGLYEQYF. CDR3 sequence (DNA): TGCGCCAGCAGCTTGGTGGCAGGGGGCTTATACGAGCAGTACTTC.

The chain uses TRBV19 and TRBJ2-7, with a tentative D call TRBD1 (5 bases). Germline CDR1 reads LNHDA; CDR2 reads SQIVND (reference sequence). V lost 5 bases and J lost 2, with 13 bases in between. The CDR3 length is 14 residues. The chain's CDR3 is CASSHVGPPYEQYF. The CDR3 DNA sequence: TGTGCCAGTAGTCATGTGGGGCCCCCCTACGAGCAGTACTTC. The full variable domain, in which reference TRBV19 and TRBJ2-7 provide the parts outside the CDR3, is DGGITQSPKYLFRKEGQNVTLSCEQNLNHDAMYWYRQDPGQGLRLIYYSQIVNDFQKGDIAEGYSVSREKKESFPLTVTSAQKNPTAFYLCASSHVGPPYEQYFGPGTRLTVT.

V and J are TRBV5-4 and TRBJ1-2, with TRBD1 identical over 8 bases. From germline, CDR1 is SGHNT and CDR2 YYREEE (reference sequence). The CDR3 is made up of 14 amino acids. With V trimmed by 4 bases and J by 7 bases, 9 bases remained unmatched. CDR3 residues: CASSQGQGAVGYTF. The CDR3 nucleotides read TGTGCCAGCAGCCAAGGCCAGGGGGCGGTTGGCTACACCTTC.

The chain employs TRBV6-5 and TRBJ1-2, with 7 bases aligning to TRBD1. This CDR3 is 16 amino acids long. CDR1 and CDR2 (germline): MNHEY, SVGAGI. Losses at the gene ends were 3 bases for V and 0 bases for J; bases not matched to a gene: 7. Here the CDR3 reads CASSYKGARANYGYTF. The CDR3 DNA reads TGTGCCAGCAGTTATAAGGGGGCCAGAGCTAACTATGGCTACACCTTC.

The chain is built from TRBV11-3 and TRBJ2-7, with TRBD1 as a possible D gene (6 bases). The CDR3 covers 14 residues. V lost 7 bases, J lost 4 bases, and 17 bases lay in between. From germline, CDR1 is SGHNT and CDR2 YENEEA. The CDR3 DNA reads TGTGCCAGCACGCCAAGGGGGAGTGGGTACGAGCAGTACTTC. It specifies CASTPRGSGYEQYF.

The CDR3: CASSLTGGTEAFF. The CDR3, as DNA: TGCGCCAGCAGCTTGACAGGCGGCACTGAAGCTTTCTTT. This chain uses TRBV5-1 with TRBJ1-1; D perhaps matches TRBD1 (5 bases). This CDR3 contains 13 residues. CDR1 and CDR2 from the germline V gene are SGHRS and YFSETQ. Deletions cut 1 base from V and 4 bases from J, with 8 bases between.

Here the CDR3 DNA reads TGTGCCAGCTCGCTGGGGGCTGCTAACTATGGCTACACCTTC. The encoded protein is CASSLGAANYGYTF. The chain uses TRBV18 and TRBJ1-2; D is perhaps TRBD1 (6 bases). V was trimmed by 6 bases and J by 0 bases, leaving 11 bases between them. The CDR3 covers 14 residues. CDR1 is KGHSH and CDR2 is LQKENI in the germline V gene.

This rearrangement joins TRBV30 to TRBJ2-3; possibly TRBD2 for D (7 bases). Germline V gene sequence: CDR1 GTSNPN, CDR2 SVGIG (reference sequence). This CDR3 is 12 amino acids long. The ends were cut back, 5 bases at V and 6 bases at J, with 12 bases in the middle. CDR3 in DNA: TGTGCCTGGGGGGAGGGGGTGGATACGCAGTATTTT. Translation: CAWGEGVDTQYF.

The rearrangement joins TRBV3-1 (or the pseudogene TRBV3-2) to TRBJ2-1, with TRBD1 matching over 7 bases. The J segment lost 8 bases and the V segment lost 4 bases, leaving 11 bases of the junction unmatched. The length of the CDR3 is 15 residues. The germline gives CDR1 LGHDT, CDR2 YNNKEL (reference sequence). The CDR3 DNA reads TGTGCCAGCAGCCCACAGGGGCCCCTTACCTATGAGCAGTTCTTC. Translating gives CASSPQGPLTYEQFF.

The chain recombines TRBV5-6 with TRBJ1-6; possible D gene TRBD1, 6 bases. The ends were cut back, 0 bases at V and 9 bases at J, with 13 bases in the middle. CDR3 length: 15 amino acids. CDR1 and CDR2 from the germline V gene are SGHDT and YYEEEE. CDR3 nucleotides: TGTGCCAGCAGCTTGGGAGGGGGAATCCGTTCACCCCTCCACTTT. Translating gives CASSLGGGIRSPLHF.

The CDR3 reads CASSLPRTGGQETQYF. CDR3 coding DNA: TGCGCCAGCAGCCTCCCAAGGACAGGGGGTCAAGAGACCCAGTACTTC. V is TRBV4-1 and J is TRBJ2-5; TRBD1 agrees at 10 bases. The CDR3 runs 16 residues. Trimming cost V 4 bases and J 2 bases; bases outside gene matches: 7. Germline CDR1 MGHRA, CDR2 YSYEKL.

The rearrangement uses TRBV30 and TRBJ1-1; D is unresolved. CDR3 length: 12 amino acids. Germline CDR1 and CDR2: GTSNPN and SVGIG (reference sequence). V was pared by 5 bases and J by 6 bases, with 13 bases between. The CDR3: CAWGGKTAEAFF. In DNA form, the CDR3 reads TGTGCCTGGGGAGGGAAAACAGCTGAAGCTTTCTTT.

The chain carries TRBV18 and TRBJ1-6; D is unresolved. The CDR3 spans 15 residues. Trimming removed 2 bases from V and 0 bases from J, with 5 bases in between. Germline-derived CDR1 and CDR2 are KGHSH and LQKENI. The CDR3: CASSPASSYNSPLHF. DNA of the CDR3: TGTGCCAGCTCACCAGCGAGCTCCTATAATTCACCCCTCCACTTT.

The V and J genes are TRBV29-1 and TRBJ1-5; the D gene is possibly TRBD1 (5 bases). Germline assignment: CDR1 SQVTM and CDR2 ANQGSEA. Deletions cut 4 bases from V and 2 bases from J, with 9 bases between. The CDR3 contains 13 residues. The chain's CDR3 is CSVAGDGNQPQHF. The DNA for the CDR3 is TGCAGCGTTGCGGGGGACGGCAATCAGCCCCAGCATTTT.

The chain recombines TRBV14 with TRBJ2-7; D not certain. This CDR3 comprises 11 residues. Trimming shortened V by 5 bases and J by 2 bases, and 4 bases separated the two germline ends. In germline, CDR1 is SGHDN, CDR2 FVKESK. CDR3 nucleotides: TGTGCCAGCAGCTTCGCCTACGAGCAGTACTTC. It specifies CASSFAYEQYF.

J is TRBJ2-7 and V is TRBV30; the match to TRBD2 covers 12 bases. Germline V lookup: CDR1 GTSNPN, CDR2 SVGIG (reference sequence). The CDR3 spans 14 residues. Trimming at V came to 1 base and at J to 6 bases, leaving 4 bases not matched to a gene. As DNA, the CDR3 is TGTGCCTGGAGTGGCGGACTAGCGGGAACCGAGCAGTACTTC. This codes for CAWSGGLAGTEQYF.

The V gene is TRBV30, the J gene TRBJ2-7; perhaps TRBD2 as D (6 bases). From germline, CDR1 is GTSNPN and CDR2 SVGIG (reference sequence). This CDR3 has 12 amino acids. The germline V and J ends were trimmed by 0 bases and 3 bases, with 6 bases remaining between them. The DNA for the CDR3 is TGTGCCTGGAGTGTGGGAGGCTACGAGCAGTACTTC. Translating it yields CAWSVGGYEQYF.

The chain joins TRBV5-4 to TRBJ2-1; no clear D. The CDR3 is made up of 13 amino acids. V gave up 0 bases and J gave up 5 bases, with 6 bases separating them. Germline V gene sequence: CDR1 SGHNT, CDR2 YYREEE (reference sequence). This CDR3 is CASSLGSNNEQFF. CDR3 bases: TGTGCCAGCAGCTTGGGTAGCAACAATGAGCAGTTCTTC.

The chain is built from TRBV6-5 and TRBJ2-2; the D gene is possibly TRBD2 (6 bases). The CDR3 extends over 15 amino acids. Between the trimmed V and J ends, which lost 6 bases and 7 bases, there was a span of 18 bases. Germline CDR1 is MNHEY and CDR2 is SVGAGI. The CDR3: CASSQSTAGYGELFF. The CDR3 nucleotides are TGTGCCAGCAGCCAGAGCACCGCGGGGTACGGGGAGCTGTTTTTT.

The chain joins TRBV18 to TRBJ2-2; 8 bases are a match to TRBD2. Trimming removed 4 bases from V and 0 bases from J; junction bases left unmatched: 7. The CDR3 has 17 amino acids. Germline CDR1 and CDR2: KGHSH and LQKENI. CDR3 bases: TGTGCCAGCTCACATTCCATTAGCGGGGCGAACACCGGGGAGCTGTTTTTT. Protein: CASSHSISGANTGELFF. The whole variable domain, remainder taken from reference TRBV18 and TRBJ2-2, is NAGVMQNPRHLVRRRGQEARLRCSPMKGHSHVYWYRQLPEEGLKFMVYLQKENIIDESGMPKERFSAEFPKEGPSILRIQQVVRGDSAAYFCASSHSISGANTGELFFGEGSRLTVL.

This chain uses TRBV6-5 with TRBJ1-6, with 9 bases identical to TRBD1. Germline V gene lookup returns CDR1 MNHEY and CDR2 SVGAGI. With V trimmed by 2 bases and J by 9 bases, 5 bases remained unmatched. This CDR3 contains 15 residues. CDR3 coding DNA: TGTGCCAGCAGTTACGGACAGGGGAAAGGTTCACCCCTCCACTTT. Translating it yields CASSYGQGKGSPLHF.

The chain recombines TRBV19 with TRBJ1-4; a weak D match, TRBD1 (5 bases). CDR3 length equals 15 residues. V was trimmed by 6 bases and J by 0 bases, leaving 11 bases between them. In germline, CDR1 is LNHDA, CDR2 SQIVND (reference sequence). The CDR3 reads CASSDRYSTNEKLFF. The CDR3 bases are TGTGCCAGTAGCGACAGATACTCAACTAATGAAAAACTGTTTTTT.